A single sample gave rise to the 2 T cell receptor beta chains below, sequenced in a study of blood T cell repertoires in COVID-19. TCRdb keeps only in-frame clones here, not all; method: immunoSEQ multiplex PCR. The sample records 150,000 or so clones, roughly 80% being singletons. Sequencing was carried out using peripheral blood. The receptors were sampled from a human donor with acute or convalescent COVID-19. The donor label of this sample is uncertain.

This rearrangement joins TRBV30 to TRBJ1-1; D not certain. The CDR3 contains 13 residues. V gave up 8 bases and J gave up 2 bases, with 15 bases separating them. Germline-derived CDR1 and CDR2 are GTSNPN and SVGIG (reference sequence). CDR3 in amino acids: CASAVGANTEAFF. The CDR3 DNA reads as TGTGCCAGCGCGGTGGGAGCAAACACTGAAGCTTTCTTT.

The CDR3 sequence: CASSPGTMFYNEQFF. The CDR3 bases are TGTGCCAGCAGCCCTGGCACTATGTTCTACAATGAGCAGTTCTTC. The chain carries TRBV7-3 and TRBJ2-1; D is unclear. The CDR3 has 15 residues. Trimming shortened V by 5 bases and J by 3 bases, and 14 bases separated the two germline ends. Per germline, CDR1 SGHTA and CDR2 FQGTGA.